These 9 T cell receptor beta chains originate from one sample sequenced in a study of OX40 agonist ivuxolimab in advanced cancers. Using immunoSEQ multiplex PCR, the repertoire was profiled, and TCRdb retains in-frame clones only, with some absent. The repertoire holds 72,000 or so clones, with about 91% as singletons. The sample here was CD4+ or CD8+ T cells sorted from blood, taken in a trial of the OX40 agonist ivuxolimab. These receptors all stem from an adult with an advanced solid tumor such as melanoma, head and neck, liver or kidney cancer.

The chain joins TRBV12-2 to TRBJ2-1; the table's D gene call, TRBD2, was not cross checked with the DNA. TRBV12-2 is shown as a pseudogene. The CDR3 has 12 amino acids. CDR3 protein: CASRGEAGEQFF. DNA for the CDR3: TGTGCAAGTCGCGGTGAAGCGGGTGAGCAGTTCTTC.

The rearrangement joins TRBV7-2 to TRBJ1-5, with 8 bases lining up with TRBD1. The CDR3 runs 15 residues. Germline loops: CDR1 SGHTA, CDR2 FQGNSA. V was pared by 3 bases and J by 6 bases, with 7 bases of the junction left unmatched. CDR3 region: CASSFGTDRGQPQHF. In DNA form, the CDR3 reads TGTGCCAGCAGCTTTGGGACAGACAGGGGTCAGCCCCAGCATTTT. Filled out from reference TRBV7-2 and TRBJ1-5, the complete variable domain reads GAGVSQSPSNKVTEKGKDVELRCDPISGHTALYWYRQSLGQGLEFLIYFQGNSAPDKSGLPSDRFSAERTGGSVSTLTIQRTQQEDSAVYLCASSFGTDRGQPQHFGDGTRLSIL.

This chain connects TRBV11-2 to TRBJ1-2; unclear D gene. V was trimmed by 5 bases and J by 6 bases, leaving 19 bases between them. The CDR3 loop spans 15 amino acids. Per the germline V gene, CDR1 is SGHAT and CDR2 is FQNNGV. The CDR3 sequence is CASSPGLGTRDGYTF. As DNA, the CDR3 is TGTGCCAGCAGCCCCGGGTTGGGTACGCGGGATGGCTACACCTTC.

The V gene is TRBV5-4, the J gene TRBJ2-1; no reliable D call. Germline V gene data show CDR1 as SGHNT and CDR2 as YYREEE (reference sequence). The CDR3 extends over 14 amino acids. Trimming stripped 1 base from V and 9 bases from J, with 14 bases between. This CDR3 reads CASSLNPASREQFF. CDR3 bases: TGTGCCAGCAGCTTGAACCCAGCGTCACGTGAGCAGTTCTTC.

This chain joins TRBV6-5 and TRBJ2-7; weak D call: TRBD1 (5 bases). CDR1 MNHEY and CDR2 SVGAGI come from the germline V gene. Trimming shortened V by 5 bases and J by 7 bases, and 18 bases separated the two germline ends. This CDR3 is 14 amino acids long. As DNA, the CDR3 is TGTGCCAGCAGTACCCGATCGACAGTCAAAGAGCAGTACTTC. It encodes CASSTRSTVKEQYF.

The chain couples TRBV7-3 to TRBJ1-5, with TRBD1 identical over 8 bases. Germline CDR1 and CDR2: SGHTA and FQGTGA. The CDR3 totals 16 residues. The J segment lost 7 bases and the V segment lost 0 bases, leaving 8 bases of the junction unmatched. CDR3 in amino acids: CASSLTPPGQGQPQHF. The CDR3 DNA follows: TGTGCCAGCAGCTTAACCCCCCCCGGACAGGGACAGCCCCAGCATTTT. The complete variable domain, with remaining parts taken from reference TRBV7-3 and TRBJ1-5, reads GAGVSQTPSNKVTEKGKYVELRCDPISGHTALYWYRQSLGQGPEFLIYFQGTGAADDSGLPNDRFFAVRPEGSVSTLKIQRTERGDSAVYLCASSLTPPGQGQPQHFGDGTRLSIL.

The J gene is TRBJ2-3, the V gene TRBV30; D might be TRBD1 or TRBD2, each matching 5 bases. The CDR3 runs 14 residues. From germline, CDR1 is GTSNPN and CDR2 SVGIG (reference sequence). The germline V and J ends were trimmed by 0 bases and 5 bases, with 12 bases remaining between them. Here the CDR3 DNA reads TGTGCCTGGAGTGTATTTGCGAGGGGAGATACGCAGTATTTT. It codes for CAWSVFARGDTQYF.

This chain links TRBV27 with TRBJ1-5; no clear D. The CDR3 length is 14 residues. Trimming cost V 1 base and J 9 bases, with 13 bases left between them. The V gene's germline CDR1 is MNHEY and CDR2 SMNVEV (reference sequence). The CDR3 sequence: CASSLYPRDTPQHF. The CDR3 DNA is TGTGCCAGCAGTTTATACCCCCGGGATACGCCCCAGCATTTT.

This clone occurred once. The chain recombines TRBV9 with TRBJ2-3, with D perhaps matching TRBD2 (7 bases). Germline lookup yields CDR1 SGDLS and CDR2 YYNGEE. V was pared by 8 bases and J by 2 bases, with 21 bases between. The CDR3 totals 16 residues. DNA for the CDR3: TGTGCCAGGCCAAGGGGGGGACTTCCCAACACAGATACGCAGTATTTT. It specifies CARPRGGLPNTDTQYF.